Listed below are T cell receptor beta chains from one sample, sequenced in a study of T cell responses to AZD1222 COVID-19 vaccine. Clones were sequenced by immunoSEQ multiplex PCR, and TCRdb holds only the in-frame ones, with some missing. Seen here are 100,000 to 150,000 clones, approximately 91% observed once, and the top ten hold 1.5% to 2%. This material consisted of peripheral blood, taken 28 days after the second AZD1222 dose. The receptors derive from an adult who received the AZD1222 COVID-19 vaccine. The CDR3 runs from the conserved cysteine through the conserved F or W. The order of the fields is CDR3 protein, CDR3 DNA, clone size, V gene, D gene, J gene. A D gene is named only where the DNA matches it firmly. The size entry is marked missing in some rows and otherwise reads once, few, many or a size class.

CDR3: CASSARSNSPLHF
DNA: TGTGCCAGCAGCGCCAGGAGTAATTCACCCCTCCACTTT
size: .
V: TRBV9
D: .
J: TRBJ1-6

CDR3: CASSSTGVTEAFF
DNA: TGTGCCAGCTCAAGCACAGGGGTCACTGAAGCTTTCTTT
size: .
V: TRBV18
D: TRBD1
J: TRBJ1-1

CDR3: CASSLEVLDRDYNEQFF
DNA: TGCGCCAGCAGCTTGGAGGTCCTGGACAGGGACTACAATGAGCAGTTCTTC
size: .
V: TRBV5-1
D: TRBD1
J: TRBJ2-1

CDR3: CASSQDIAGGNEQFF
DNA: TGTGCCAGCAGCCAAGATATAGCGGGGGGCAATGAGCAGTTCTTC
size: .
V: TRBV4-2
D: TRBD2
J: TRBJ2-1

CDR3: CASSPGTSTYEQYF
DNA: TGTGCCAGCTCACCAGGGACTTCAACATACGAGCAGTACTTC
size: .
V: TRBV18
D: .
J: TRBJ2-7

CDR3: CAISYITGTDTYEQYF
DNA: TGTGCCATCAGCTATATCACCGGGACGGACACCTACGAGCAGTACTTC
size: .
V: TRBV10-3
D: .
J: TRBJ2-7

CDR3: CAWSVFNEQFF
DNA: TGTGCCTGGAGTGTTTTCAATGAGCAGTTCTTC
size: .
V: TRBV30
D: .
J: TRBJ2-1

CDR3: CASRDRGYRDRISPLHF
DNA: TGTGCCAGCAGGGATCGGGGCTACAGGGACCGGATTTCACCCCTCCACTTT
size: .
V: TRBV28
D: .
J: TRBJ1-6

CDR3: CASSIDRYETQYF
DNA: TGTGCCAGTAGTATAGATCGGTACGAGACCCAGTACTTC
size: .
V: TRBV19
D: .
J: TRBJ2-5

CDR3: CASAPQGGGYNEQFF
DNA: TGTGCTAGTGCCCCCCAGGGCGGGGGCTACAATGAGCAGTTCTTC
size: .
V: TRBV12-5
D: TRBD2
J: TRBJ2-1

CDR3: CASSRTNEQFF
DNA: TGTGCCAGCTCACGAACGAATGAGCAGTTCTTC
size: .
V: TRBV18
D: .
J: TRBJ2-1

CDR3: CASTGQGLSGANVLTF
DNA: TGTGCCAGCACCGGACAGGGACTCTCTGGGGCCAACGTCCTGACTTTC
size: once
V: TRBV11-3
D: TRBD1
J: TRBJ2-6

CDR3: CASSEGYRFAPQHF
DNA: TGTGCCAGCAGTGAAGGATACAGGTTCGCACCCCAGCATTTT
size: .
V: TRBV2
D: .
J: TRBJ1-5

CDR3: CSVPRLAGGPGELFF
DNA: TGCAGCGTGCCCCGACTAGCGGGGGGGCCCGGGGAGCTGTTTTTT
size: .
V: TRBV29-1
D: TRBD2
J: TRBJ2-2

CDR3: CASSRSRTRTNTEAFF
DNA: TGTGCCAGCAGCCGATCAAGGACACGGACGAACACTGAAGCTTTCTTT
size: once
V: TRBV3-1/TRBV3-2
D: .
J: TRBJ1-1

CDR3: CASSGRWQGSYGYTF
DNA: TGTGCCAGCAGTGGGCGATGGCAGGGCAGCTATGGCTACACCTTC
size: .
V: TRBV25-1
D: .
J: TRBJ1-2

CDR3: CASSPQTHNQPQHF
DNA: TGTGCCAGCAGTCCCCAAACCCACAATCAGCCCCAGCATTTT
size: .
V: TRBV27
D: .
J: TRBJ1-5

CDR3: CASSLGSQGGEKLFF
DNA: TGCGCCAGCAGCTTGGGCAGTCAGGGTGGTGAAAAACTGTTTTTT
size: .
V: TRBV5-1
D: .
J: TRBJ1-4

CDR3: CASRPGTELNQPQHF
DNA: TGCGCCAGCAGACCCGGGACAGAACTCAATCAGCCCCAGCATTTT
size: .
V: TRBV4-1
D: TRBD1
J: TRBJ1-5

CDR3: CASSPRGPRGRVIDTEAFF
DNA: TGTGCCAGCTCACCACGGGGCCCGCGGGGGCGCGTTATCGACACTGAAGCTTTCTTT
size: .
V: TRBV18
D: .
J: TRBJ1-1

CDR3: CASSKRLFNEQFF
DNA: TGTGCCAGCAGCAAGCGGCTCTTCAATGAGCAGTTCTTC
size: .
V: TRBV6-6
D: .
J: TRBJ2-1

CDR3: CASSPRDTEAFF
DNA: TGTGCCAGCAGCCCGCGGGACACTGAAGCTTTCTTT
size: .
V: TRBV7-4
D: .
J: TRBJ1-1

CDR3: CATLEGYSNQPQHF
DNA: TGTGCCACGCTCGAGGGGTATAGCAATCAGCCCCAGCATTTT
size: .
V: TRBV6-5
D: .
J: TRBJ1-5

CDR3: CASSPGTGLYEQYF
DNA: TGTGCCAGCAGCCCCGGGACGGGCCTCTACGAGCAGTACTTC
size: .
V: TRBV7-9
D: .
J: TRBJ2-7

CDR3: CASSLAPGGQETQYF
DNA: TGCGCCAGCAGCTTGGCACCGGGGGGGCAGGAGACCCAGTACTTC
size: .
V: TRBV5-1
D: TRBD2
J: TRBJ2-5

CDR3: CASSLQGTGAQHF
DNA: TGTGCCAGCAGTTTACAAGGGACAGGAGCCCAGCATTTT
size: .
V: TRBV28
D: TRBD1
J: TRBJ1-5

CDR3: CASSLGSGTEAFF
DNA: TGTGCCAGCAGTTTGGGATCAGGGACTGAAGCTTTCTTT
size: .
V: TRBV12-3/TRBV12-4
D: .
J: TRBJ1-1

CDR3: CASSPQGSPRQRSEQYF
DNA: TGCGCCAGCAGCCCGCAGGGATCTCCTAGGCAGCGTAGTGAGCAGTACTTC
size: .
V: TRBV4-1
D: .
J: TRBJ2-7

CDR3: CASSVGTAFSGNTIYF
DNA: TGTGCCAGCAGCGTAGGTACGGCGTTCTCTGGAAACACCATATATTTT
size: .
V: TRBV9
D: .
J: TRBJ1-3

CDR3: CASSFRLAGVKDTQYF
DNA: TGTGCCAGCAGCTTCCGACTAGCGGGAGTGAAAGATACGCAGTATTTT
size: .
V: TRBV7-2
D: TRBD2
J: TRBJ2-3

CDR3: CASIQDLWSGNTIYF
DNA: TGTGCCAGCATCCAAGACTTGTGGTCTGGAAACACCATATATTTT
size: once
V: TRBV7-3
D: .
J: TRBJ1-3

CDR3: CASSRRTAREQYF
DNA: TGTGCCAGCAGCCGACGGACAGCGAGAGAGCAGTACTTC
size: .
V: TRBV11-2
D: .
J: TRBJ2-7

CDR3: CASSASGLWAEAFF
DNA: TGTGCCAGCAGCGCCTCCGGGTTGTGGGCTGAAGCTTTCTTT
size: few
V: TRBV9
D: .
J: TRBJ1-1

CDR3: CASSLASGRAQGAGELFF
DNA: TGCGCCAGCAGCTTGGCCAGCGGGAGGGCCCAGGGGGCCGGGGAGCTGTTTTTT
size: .
V: TRBV5-1
D: TRBD2
J: TRBJ2-2

CDR3: CASSQGQHGYTF
DNA: TGCGCCAGCAGTCAAGGACAACATGGCTACACCTTC
size: once
V: TRBV5-1
D: .
J: TRBJ1-2

CDR3: CATSRGGRERDGYTF
DNA: TGTGCCACCAGCAGAGGTGGAAGGGAGCGGGATGGCTACACCTTC
size: .
V: TRBV15
D: .
J: TRBJ1-2

CDR3: CASSWVLAGGIVDEQFF
DNA: TGTGCCAGCAGCTGGGTACTAGCGGGAGGGATTGTCGATGAGCAGTTCTTC
size: .
V: TRBV11-3
D: TRBD2
J: TRBJ2-1

CDR3: CASSLGRDTQYF
DNA: TGTGCCAGCAGCCTTGGGAGAGATACGCAGTATTTT
size: .
V: TRBV9
D: .
J: TRBJ2-3

CDR3: CASSSGGTYGYTF
DNA: TGTGCCAGCAGTTCGGGGGGGACCTATGGCTACACCTTC
size: .
V: TRBV12-3/TRBV12-4
D: .
J: TRBJ1-2

CDR3: CASSSGAASGYNEQFF
DNA: TGTGCCAGCAGTTCAGGCGCGGCTAGCGGCTACAATGAGCAGTTCTTC
size: .
V: TRBV3-1/TRBV3-2
D: TRBD2
J: TRBJ2-1

CDR3: CACQGRSAGEAFF
DNA: TGTGCCTGTCAGGGGCGATCGGCGGGGGAAGCTTTCTTT
size: .
V: TRBV30
D: .
J: TRBJ1-1

CDR3: CASSPGFNQPQHF
DNA: TGTGCCAGTAGTCCTGGGTTTAATCAGCCCCAGCATTTT
size: .
V: TRBV19
D: .
J: TRBJ1-5

CDR3: CARESGEAFF
DNA: TGTGCCAGAGAGTCAGGAGAAGCTTTCTTT
size: .
V: TRBV7-5
D: .
J: TRBJ1-1

CDR3: CASKGATNEKLFF
DNA: TGTGCCAGTAAGGGGGCAACTAATGAAAAACTGTTTTTT
size: .
V: TRBV19
D: .
J: TRBJ1-4

CDR3: CASSPAGGITEAFF
DNA: TGTGCCAGCTCACCAGCAGGGGGGATCACTGAAGCTTTCTTT
size: .
V: TRBV18
D: TRBD1
J: TRBJ1-1

CDR3: CASSQDLQGPFYEQYF
DNA: TGTGCCAGCAGCCAAGATCTTCAGGGACCCTTTTACGAGCAGTACTTC
size: .
V: TRBV3-1/TRBV3-2
D: .
J: TRBJ2-7

CDR3: CAWSLRARETQYF
DNA: TGTGCCTGGAGTTTGAGGGCACGAGAGACCCAGTACTTC
size: .
V: TRBV30
D: .
J: TRBJ2-5

CDR3: CASSVAQGPINEQFF
DNA: TGTGCCAGCAGCGTAGCTCAGGGTCCGATAAATGAGCAGTTCTTC
size: .
V: TRBV9
D: .
J: TRBJ2-1

CDR3: CASSGQVGEAFF
DNA: TGTGCCAGCTCAGGACAGGTCGGTGAAGCTTTCTTT
size: .
V: TRBV18
D: TRBD1
J: TRBJ1-1

CDR3: CSASRTGGTSTEAFF
DNA: TGCAGTGCTAGTCGAACAGGGGGCACGAGCACTGAAGCTTTCTTT
size: .
V: TRBV20-1
D: TRBD1
J: TRBJ1-1